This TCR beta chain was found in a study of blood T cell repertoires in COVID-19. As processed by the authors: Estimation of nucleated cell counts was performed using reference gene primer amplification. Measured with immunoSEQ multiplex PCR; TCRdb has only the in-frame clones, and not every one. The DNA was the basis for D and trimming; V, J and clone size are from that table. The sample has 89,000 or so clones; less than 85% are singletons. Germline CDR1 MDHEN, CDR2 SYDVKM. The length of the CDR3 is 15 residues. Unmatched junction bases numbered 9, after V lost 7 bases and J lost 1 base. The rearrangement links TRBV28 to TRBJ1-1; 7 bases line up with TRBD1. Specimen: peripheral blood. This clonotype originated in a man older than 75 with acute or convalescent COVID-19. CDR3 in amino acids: CASTDRVGGNTEAFF. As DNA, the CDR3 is TGTGCCAGCACCGACAGGGTTGGGGGGAACACTGAAGCTTTCTTT.